This T cell receptor (beta chain) was captured by sequencing in a study of post-analysis software for immune sequencing data. Notes on this clonotype: Its antigen is not identified.

Study-level points and caveats: Controls had significantly higher normalized Chao1 diversity than multiple sclerosis patients. Patients had higher frequencies than controls of roughly five TRBV segments, including TRBV5-6, TRBV5-1 and TRBV20-1.

Unique molecular identifiers were carried by the TCR beta cDNA libraries. TCRdb reanalysed the PCR reads using MiXCR and keeps one entry per CDR3 protein. The sample records 650,000 to 850,000 distinct CDR3 sequences, around 50% being singletons. CDR3 size: 15 residues. CDR1 is SQVTM, CDR2 ANQGSEA, per germline. The junction had 10 bases not matched to a gene; V was cut back by 7 bases and J by 4 bases. The TCR sequence derives from a girl under 18 with multiple sclerosis. The sample comprised blood. The gene calls are TRBV29-1 and TRBJ2-1; 10 nucleotides line up with TRBD2. The CDR3 spells CSADLLAGTYNEQFF. CDR3 nucleotide sequence: TGCAGCGCGGACTTACTAGCGGGAACTTACAATGAGCAGTTCTTC.